A selection of T cell receptor beta chains follows, all from one sample in a study of cytomegalovirus exposure and HLA in healthy donors. TCRdb's copy holds only in-frame clones and misses some; the assay was immunoSEQ multiplex PCR. The sample shows tens of thousands of clones, 95% of them seen only once. Sequencing was carried out using PBMCs. The receptor source for this set is a woman under 30 in good health and CMV-seronegative. CDR3s include the opening cysteine and the closing phenylalanine or tryptophan. D genes are given only for firm matches. The size field is filled for only some rows; it gives once, few, many or a size class.

CDR3: CASSQELASYNEQFF
DNA: TGCGCCAGCAGCCAAGAACTAGCGAGCTACAATGAGCAGTTCTTC
D: TRBD2
V: TRBV4-3
J: TRBJ2-1
size: .

CDR3: CASSHDRTIRTQYF
DNA: TGTGCCAGCAGTCACGACAGGACGATCAGGACCCAGTACTTC
D: .
V: TRBV6-5
J: TRBJ2-5
size: .

CDR3: CASSVGAGGPPDTQYF
DNA: TGTGCCAGCAGCGTCGGAGCGGGGGGGCCCCCAGATACGCAGTATTTT
D: TRBD2
V: TRBV9
J: TRBJ2-3
size: .

CDR3: CASSLRPPGINSPLHF
DNA: TGTGCCAGCAGTTTAAGGCCACCGGGGATCAACTCACCCCTCCACTTT
D: .
V: TRBV27
J: TRBJ1-6
size: .

CDR3: CASRFGLAGGDTQYF
DNA: TGTGCCAGCAGATTCGGACTGGCCGGGGGGGATACGCAGTATTTT
D: TRBD2
V: TRBV6-1
J: TRBJ2-3
size: .

CDR3: CASSPQTYTDTQYF
DNA: TGTGCCAGCAGCCCCCAAACCTACACAGATACGCAGTATTTT
D: .
V: TRBV11-2
J: TRBJ2-3
size: .

CDR3: CASSPIFSPATGPNTGELFF
DNA: TGCGCCAGCAGTCCAATCTTCTCCCCCGCTACGGGTCCGAACACCGGGGAGCTGTTTTTT
D: .
V: TRBV4-3
J: TRBJ2-2
size: once

CDR3: CASSSREGVNSPLHF
DNA: TGTGCCAGCAGTTCGCGGGAGGGGGTCAATTCACCCCTCCACTTT
D: .
V: TRBV27
J: TRBJ1-6
size: .

CDR3: CASSQGTGHNQPQHF
DNA: TGTGCCAGCAGCCAAGGGACAGGGCACAATCAGCCCCAGCATTTT
D: TRBD1
V: TRBV6-6
J: TRBJ1-5
size: .

CDR3: CASSVASRQETQYF
DNA: TGTGCCAGCAGCGTAGCTTCTAGACAAGAGACCCAGTACTTC
D: .
V: TRBV9
J: TRBJ2-5
size: .

CDR3: CASSQDGTGGRRKQFF
DNA: TGCGCCAGCAGCCAAGACGGGACAGGGGGGCGAAGAAAACAGTTTTTT
D: TRBD1
V: TRBV4-3
J: TRBJ1-4
size: .

CDR3: CASSLQGARGHNEQFF
DNA: TGTGCCAGCTCGCTACAGGGGGCGCGGGGCCACAATGAGCAGTTCTTC
D: TRBD1
V: TRBV18
J: TRBJ2-1
size: .

CDR3: CASTPSGELFF
DNA: TGCGCCAGCACCCCGTCCGGGGAGCTGTTTTTT
D: .
V: TRBV10-2
J: TRBJ2-2
size: .

CDR3: CASSPQGKGGYTF
DNA: TGTGCCAGCAGTCCACAGGGGAAAGGTGGCTACACCTTC
D: TRBD1
V: TRBV11-2
J: TRBJ1-2
size: .

CDR3: CATSRGTGGSYEQYF
DNA: TGTGCCACCAGCAGAGGGACAGGGGGCTCCTACGAGCAGTACTTC
D: TRBD1
V: TRBV15
J: TRBJ2-7
size: few

CDR3: CASSPLAGGRRGTQYF
DNA: TGTGCCAGCAGTCCTCTAGCGGGAGGGAGACGGGGGACCCAGTACTTC
D: TRBD2
V: TRBV27
J: TRBJ2-5
size: .

CDR3: CASSFGGLTGELFF
DNA: TGTGCCAGCAGTTTCGGTGGTCTTACCGGGGAGCTGTTTTTT
D: .
V: TRBV27
J: TRBJ2-2
size: .

CDR3: CASKAITLSGELFF
DNA: TGTGCCAGCAAAGCCATAACCTTAAGCGGGGAGCTGTTTTTT
D: .
V: TRBV2
J: TRBJ2-2
size: .